This TCR beta chain is from a study of T cell responses to AZD1222 COVID-19 vaccine. Notes on the study in general: Once two AZD1222 doses were given, Spike-specific TCR breadth and depth went up. Spike was spanned by vaccine-associated CD4 TCRs, which were dominant at 160-218 and 743-854. Among the donors, most were white British and more were female, and clonal diversity was possibly underestimated. No day 14 peak samples; only post-peak repertoires were characterized.

TCRdb keeps only in-frame clones here, not all; method: immunoSEQ multiplex PCR. The data show approximately 98,000 clones, 85% to 90% seen once. Notes on this clone: The antigen is undetermined.

This CDR3 has 14 residues. Germline CDR1 and CDR2: LNHNV and YYDKDF (reference sequence). Trimming shortened V by 0 bases and J by 4 bases, and 4 bases separated the two germline ends. The chain links TRBV15 to TRBJ1-6; D uncertain. The origin of this receptor is an adult in good health. The sample in question was peripheral blood, obtained on day 0 of AZD1222 vaccination. The CDR3 DNA reads TGTGCCACCAGCAGAGATGGTTATAATTCACCCCTCCACTTT. It translates to CATSRDGYNSPLHF.